This TCR beta chain was retrieved from a study of T cell changes during pregnancy in multiple sclerosis. Sequencing used immunoSEQ multiplex PCR; TCRdb keeps in-frame clones, though not all of them. The sample lists roughly 26,000 clones; roughly nine tenths were seen once. Sequenced material: CD8+ T cells from peripheral blood mononuclear cells, taken in the second trimester of pregnancy. This clonotype was sampled from a female donor with multiple sclerosis, enrolled in a pregnancy study.

The DNA of the CDR3 is TGCAGCGTTGAGTCAGGGGGCGCCCCCGGGGAGCTGTTTTTT. Residues: CSVESGGAPGELFF. The chain employs TRBV29-1 and TRBJ2-2; TRBD1 matches 8 bases. Germline CDR1 reads SQVTM; CDR2 reads ANQGSEA. The CDR3 totals 14 residues. J was trimmed by 6 bases and V by 3 bases; bases with no gene match: 6.